Below, one T cell receptor beta chain is given with its context. This clonotype was recorded at least ten times. The antigen this receptor binds is unknown. There are no base qualities to consult, and no much larger clone falls within one base. The data are from a study of Graves' ophthalmopathy and Graves' hyperthyroidism (dated by TCRdb to the late 2010s). In the study overall: Peripheral blood was collected at initial diagnosis, before any treatment. In a handful of hyperthyroidism patients, the T-cell repertoires found in thyroid tissue were compared with those found in blood. The study used TCR beta repertoire signatures to distinguish Graves' ophthalmopathy from Graves' hyperthyroidism and to predict progression to ophthalmopathy. In total, approximately 130 blood samples were TCR-sequenced: 40 to 45 ophthalmopathy, under 80 hyperthyroidism and approximately 17 hyperthyroidism-to-ophthalmopathy patients. For independent validation, a separate cohort was made up of about 18 hyperthyroidism patients plus 17 patients who later progressed from hyperthyroidism to ophthalmopathy. Once sampling was done, hyperthyroidism patients were given methimazole at a starting dose of 30 mg daily, while ophthalmopathy patients were given high-dose intravenous methylprednisolone. A discovery set of 100 patients (around 45 ophthalmopathy, about 59 stable hyperthyroidism) was enrolled to explore V-J signatures distinguishing ophthalmopathy from hyperthyroidism.

TCR beta CDR3 regions were amplified from RNA transcripts for repertoire sequencing. The first round of RT-PCR was done with HTBI primers and the Qiagen OneStep RT-PCR kit, and was followed by a second round of multiplex PCR, then size selection and purification. Libraries were sequenced on an Illumina HiSeq2000 using paired-end 100 bp reads. From the authors' description of their analysis: SOAPnuke was used to process the reads, throwing out any read that had adapters, had uncalled bases, had a mean Phred below 15, or lacked an exact constant-primer or identifier match. High-quality paired reads were merged with COPE v1.2.5. Unique nucleotide sequences were defined as clonotypes and aligned to IMGT TRB V, D and J references using MiTCR v1.1. Analysis was restricted to V-J combinations with a frequency above 0.0001, which covered over 98% of repertoires. For each V-J combination, a TCR clonal expansion and chaos score was defined as the ratio of F50 clonal expansion to chaos observed in the TCRdist matrix. Features were reduced by Welch's t-statistics and random forest to over 10 V-J combinations, which fed a naive Bayes classifier. The Morisita-Horn index was used to measure how similar the thyroid and blood repertoires were. TCRdb reprocessing: public reads trimmed at Q25 with fastp, clones called with MiXCR, in-frame beta chains kept. Duplicate CDR3 protein sequences are folded into a single record with the most common DNA and genes. TCRdb assigned the V and J calls; the authors' analysis was not used. Present in this sample are 740,000 or so distinct CDR3 sequences, roughly 40% of which were seen just once. The ten largest clones represent less than 55% of the sample.

The ophthalmopathy patients had moderately to severely active disease, with a Clinical Activity Score of 3 or higher, a NOSPECS grade of 4 or higher, and a disease duration of less than 3 months. Anyone with other autoimmune diseases, uncontrolled infections, pregnancy or lactation was excluded from the study. Diagnosis was based on clinical symptoms, serum thyroxine, TRAb, thyroid ultrasound and orbital computed tomography. Ficoll-Paque density gradient centrifugation was used to isolate PBMCs from approximately 10 ml of fresh peripheral blood. Total RNA was extracted with Trizol reagent and quality-checked on an Agilent 2100 Bioanalyzer. General study outcomes and caveats: In validation, the model predicted ophthalmopathy progression with less than 71% sensitivity and roughly 72% specificity; 12 predicted patients were CT-confirmed with GO in a median of approximately 6.2 months. Ophthalmopathy was separated from stable hyperthyroidism by the 13-signature model with roughly 88% sensitivity and just under 84% specificity in cross-validation and with 80%/75% in the test set. No statistical method was used to set the sample size in advance, and the investigators knew which group each participant was assigned to. Most of the expanded thyroid clonotypes with a frequency above 0.001 were also detected in blood, and it was suggested that the thyroid immune response may be reflected by blood repertoires.

In the germline V gene, CDR1 corresponds to SGDLS and CDR2 to YYNGEE. From the cysteine through the phenylalanine, the CDR3 covers 14 amino acids. Of the read, only the CDR3 DNA is kept; its 42 bases are in frame from base 1. V and J lose 3 bases and 0 bases, and a span of 9 bases separates them. Sample: peripheral blood. The chain was built from TRBV9 and TRBJ1-1, with the D gene uncertain. This TCR derives from an adult man with Graves' ophthalmopathy. The CDR3 region reads CASSDQDLNTEAFF. The bases are TGTGCCAGCAGCGATCAGGATCTGAACACTGAAGCTTTCTTT.